The 21 T cell receptor beta chains reported below all come from one sample, sequenced in a study of human T cells and chemical hapten exposure. TCRdb analysed the RACE reads with MiXCR anew, one entry per CDR3 protein. In the table there are 95,000 to 150,000 distinct CDR3 sequences, around 13% of which are singletons. The time point is: patch test 1, 2 weeks after DPC sensitization. Treatment: therapeutic diphenylcyclopropenone sensitization with weekly scalp DPC. The sequences come from whole blood, collected in connection with sensitization to the hapten diphenylcyclopropenone (DPC). The receptors derive from a man aged 18 to 35 with alopecia areata. Some clones in this sample may be carry-over from other donors' samples.

Only a few counts were recorded for this clonotype. V gene TRBV29-1 combines with J gene TRBJ2-5, with D unclear. This CDR3 has 12 residues. Germline CDR1 is SQVTM and CDR2 is ANQGSEA. V was trimmed by 0 bases and J by 1 base, leaving 3 bases between them. Here the CDR3 reads CSVEEGQETQYF. The CDR3 DNA reads as TGCAGCGTTGAAGAGGGCCAAGAGACCCAGTACTTC.

This clonotype has only a few counts. The CDR3 DNA sequence: TGCGCCAGCAGCCAAGTCGTGGGGGAAGCTTTCTTT. Its translation: CASSQVVGEAFF. The chain links TRBV4-1 to TRBJ1-1, with unresolved D. CDR1 is MGHRA and CDR2 is YSYEKL in the germline V gene. The V and J ends lost 1 base and 8 bases respectively, with 8 bases between them. The CDR3 length is 12 residues.

The chain couples TRBV7-2 to TRBJ2-3, with D maybe TRBD1 (5 bases). Germline loops: CDR1 SGHTA, CDR2 FQGNSA. There are 14 residues in the CDR3. With 5 bases removed from V and 4 bases from J, the gap between germline ends came to 13 bases. The DNA for the CDR3 is TGTGCCAGCAGCAGGGCAGGGTATTCAGATACGCAGTATTTT. This encodes CASSRAGYSDTQYF.

This chain links TRBV7-2 with TRBJ2-7; TRBD1 might be the D (6 bases). Germline assignment: CDR1 SGHTA and CDR2 FQGNSA. CDR3 length: 14 residues. Trimming took 7 bases from V and 0 from J, leaving 13 bases between them. The CDR3 nucleotides read TGTGCCAGCAAGCGACAGACAGGCTCCTACGAGCAGTACTTC. It encodes CASKRQTGSYEQYF.

This clonotype was seen only a few times. The chain carries TRBV29-1 and TRBJ2-3; 9 bases are shared with TRBD1. With 7 bases clipped from V and 3 bases from J, the junction kept 5 bases outside the gene matches. The CDR3 runs 13 residues. Germline CDR1 reads SQVTM; CDR2 reads ANQGSEA. In nucleotides, the CDR3 is TGCAGCGGGGACAGGGCCGAGACAGATACGCAGTATTTT. Amino acids: CSGDRAETDTQYF.

This clonotype was detected a few times. This chain uses TRBV20-1 with TRBJ2-3; 14 bases fit TRBD2. CDR1 DFQATT and CDR2 SNEGSKA come from the germline V gene (reference sequence). CDR3 length: 17 residues. J was trimmed by 1 base and V by 3 bases; bases with no gene match: 6. CDR3 coding DNA: TGCAGTGCTAGCAGACTAGCGGGGGGGCTGGGCACAGATACGCAGTATTTT. It specifies CSASRLAGGLGTDTQYF.

In its sample, this clonotype was seen a few times. The J gene is TRBJ2-1, the V gene TRBV6-2 or TRBV6-3, with D perhaps assigned TRBD1 or TRBD2 (5 bases each). Trimming removed 8 bases from V and 7 bases from J, with 15 bases in between. The CDR3 has 13 residues. Germline V gene sequence: CDR1 MNHEY, CDR2 SVGEGT. The CDR3 protein is CASGGIMGNEQFF. CDR3 bases: TGTGCCAGCGGGGGAATAATGGGAAATGAGCAGTTCTTC.

This clonotype was picked up a small number of times. The rearrangement uses TRBV4-1 and TRBJ2-3; 10 bases match TRBD2. There are 15 residues in the CDR3. Trimming removed 2 bases from V and 7 bases from J; junction bases left unmatched: 6. Germline V gene sequence: CDR1 MGHRA, CDR2 YSYEKL. Written as DNA, the CDR3 is TGCGCCAGCAGCCAACTAGCGGGGGATCCGTATACGCAGTATTTT. Residues: CASSQLAGDPYTQYF.

The chain is built from TRBV6-5 and TRBJ1-1; tentative D call: TRBD1 (5 bases). There are 13 residues in the CDR3. The V gene's germline CDR1 is MNHEY and CDR2 SVGAGI. Trimming removed 10 bases at V and 6 bases at J, with 18 bases between. CDR3 protein: CATTPQWGSEAFF. The DNA for the CDR3 is TGTGCCACCACCCCTCAGTGGGGCTCTGAAGCTTTCTTT.

The chain employs TRBV6-6 and TRBJ2-4; tentatively, D is TRBD1 or TRBD2 (5 bases each). CDR1 MNHNY and CDR2 SVGAGI come from the germline V gene (reference sequence). This CDR3 comprises 17 residues. V was trimmed by 5 bases and J by 2 bases, leaving 19 bases between them. This chain's CDR3 is CASSPDRDVVSKNIQYF. CDR3 sequence (DNA): TGTGCCAGCAGTCCCGACCGGGACGTGGTCTCCAAAAACATTCAGTACTTC.

This clonotype occurred many times. This rearrangement joins TRBV11-1 to TRBJ2-6, with D possibly being TRBD1 or TRBD2 (5 bases each). V gave up 7 bases and J gave up 0 bases, with 16 bases separating them. The CDR3 has 17 residues. The V gene's germline CDR1 is SGHAT and CDR2 FQDESV (reference sequence). The CDR3 loop is CASTYLGEGSGANVLTF. Written as DNA, the CDR3 is TGTGCCAGCACCTACCTGGGGGAAGGCTCTGGGGCCAACGTCCTGACTTTC. Filled out from reference TRBV11-1 and TRBJ2-6, the complete variable domain reads EAEVAQSPRYKITEKSQAVAFWCDPISGHATLYWYRQILGQGPELLVQFQDESVVDDSQLPKDRFSAERLKGVDSTLKIQPAELGDSAMYLCASTYLGEGSGANVLTFGAGSRLTVL.

This clonotype was detected once. The rearrangement uses TRBV20-1 and TRBJ1-5; D unresolved. The CDR3 is 18 amino acids. The V gene's germline CDR1 is DFQATT and CDR2 SNEGSKA (reference sequence). The V gene lost 3 bases and the J gene lost 3 bases, with 24 bases spanning the gap. The CDR3 coding sequence is TGCAGTGCTAGGGGCGAGGAGTGGACGTCTGTATTCAATCAGCCCCAGCATTTT. Its translation: CSARGEEWTSVFNQPQHF.

This clonotype was seen a few times. The DNA for the CDR3 is TGTGCCACCAGTGATCTCAGCGGGGAGCAGTTCTTC. Amino acids: CATSDLSGEQFF. The rearrangement links TRBV24-1 to TRBJ2-1, with a possible D match to TRBD2 (6 bases). The CDR3 is made up of 12 amino acids. Germline loops: CDR1 KGHDR, CDR2 SFDVKD. The germline V and J ends were trimmed by 3 bases and 10 bases, with 9 bases remaining between them.

This clonotype came up a few times. The chain is built from TRBV10-3 and TRBJ2-3, with 11 positions matching TRBD2. The CDR3 runs 18 residues. Losses at the gene ends were 2 bases for V and 2 bases for J; bases not matched to a gene: 9. The germline CDR1 and CDR2 sequences are ENHRY and SYGVKD. The CDR3 DNA is TGTGCCATCAGTGAGAGAGCGTTGACTAGCGGGGTCACAGATACGCAGTATTTT. Its translation is CAISERALTSGVTDTQYF.

This clonotype has a handful of counts. The chain recombines TRBV7-2 with TRBJ2-7; 9 positions agree with TRBD2. Germline V gene sequence: CDR1 SGHTA, CDR2 FQGNSA. The CDR3 is made up of 17 amino acids. Trimming cost V 1 base and J 2 bases; bases outside gene matches: 9. CDR3 in amino acids: CASSLVPLASGTYEQYV. The CDR3 DNA sequence: TGTGCCAGCAGCTTAGTTCCATTAGCTAGCGGGACCTACGAGCAGTACGTC.

A few counts support this clonotype. This chain joins TRBV3-1 and TRBJ2-7, with a weak D call TRBD1 (6 bases). The CDR3 totals 14 residues. Germline V gene lookup returns CDR1 LGHDT and CDR2 YNNKEL (reference sequence). V was clipped by 4 bases and J by 4 bases, with 14 bases between them. CDR3 loop: CASSRTGLAYEQYF. The CDR3 DNA follows: TGTGCCAGCAGCCGAACAGGGCTGGCGTACGAGCAGTACTTC.

This clonotype has more than one count but fewer than ten. This chain joins TRBV12-3 or TRBV12-4 and TRBJ1-5; D is possibly TRBD1 (5 bases). The CDR3 loop spans 13 amino acids. V gave up 1 base and J gave up 6 bases, with 7 bases separating them. CDR3 DNA sequence: TGTGCCAGCAGTTTAGGGGGCACTCAGCCCCAGCATTTT. This gives the protein CASSLGGTQPQHF.

The chain combines TRBV7-9 with TRBJ2-2, with 10 bases identical to TRBD1. With 9 bases clipped from V and 11 bases from J, the junction kept 9 bases outside the gene matches. Germline values: CDR1 SEHNR, CDR2 FQNEAQ (reference sequence). CDR3 length: 13 residues. In DNA form, the CDR3 reads TGTGCCAGAGGGGGACAGGGGACTTCCGAGCTGTTTTTT. Protein: CARGGQGTSELFF.

The V and J genes are TRBV18 and TRBJ2-7; 8 bases map to TRBD1. Germline V gene sequence: CDR1 KGHSH, CDR2 LQKENI. The V gene end was trimmed by 6 bases and the J gene end by 5 bases; junction bases not matched to a gene: 9. This CDR3 spans 14 amino acids. The CDR3 sequence: CASSSGTGGDEQYF. CDR3 sequence (DNA): TGTGCCAGCTCGTCCGGGACAGGTGGCGACGAGCAGTACTTC.

The CDR3 spells CASTFVPTGELFF. DNA of the CDR3: TGTGCCAGCACCTTCGTCCCCACCGGGGAGCTGTTTTTT. The genes are TRBV5-5 and TRBJ2-2; D gene unclear. The CDR3 runs to 13 residues. Trimming removed 6 bases at V and 4 bases at J, with 10 bases between. CDR1 is SGHKS and CDR2 is YYEKEE in the germline V gene (reference sequence).

V gene TRBV6-1 combines with J gene TRBJ2-3, with D uncertain. Trimming removed 8 bases at V and 0 bases at J, with 18 bases between. The V gene's germline CDR1 is MNHNS and CDR2 SASEGT. The CDR3 is 16 residues long. The CDR3 is CASGPRVAISTDTQYF. The CDR3 nucleotides read TGTGCCAGCGGCCCCCGGGTGGCCATAAGCACAGATACGCAGTATTTT.